Listed here are 12 T cell receptor beta chains from one sample, sequenced in a study of beta chain features in type 1 diabetes. The study, taken as a whole, reports: Within each of all four CD4+ subsets, Type 1 diabetes patients had TCRB CDR3s that were moderately but significantly shorter.

No antigen has been assigned to these receptors. The whole isolated RNA underwent reverse transcription, so sequencing captured expressed TCRB transcripts. Measured with immunoSEQ multiplex PCR; TCRdb has only the in-frame clones, and not every one. The sample shows approximately 600,000 clones, over 10% of them seen only once. The source material was naive CD4+ T cells from blood. These receptors were collected from a man aged 25 to 45 with type 1 diabetes.

This clone was picked up a small number of times. The chain combines TRBV29-1 with TRBJ2-5; no clear D. The V gene's germline CDR1 is SQVTM and CDR2 ANQGSEA. This CDR3 has 11 amino acids. The V end lost 4 bases, the J end lost 6 bases, and 9 bases lay between the germline ends. The CDR3 region has the DNA TGCAGCGTTGCCCCTGGGAAGACCCAGTACTTC. It encodes CSVAPGKTQYF.

This clone appeared a few times. The V gene is TRBV27, the J gene TRBJ2-1; D gene uncertain. The germline V gene encodes CDR1 MNHEY and CDR2 SMNVEV (reference sequence). V shed 6 bases and J shed 2 bases, with 14 bases lying between them. The CDR3 is 15 amino acids. For the CDR3, the DNA is TGTGCCAGCAGCTTTTGGGGTAGCACCTACAATGAGCAGTTCTTC. Amino acids: CASSFWGSTYNEQFF.

Only a few counts were recorded for this clone. The chain is built from TRBV9 and TRBJ1-5; D is unclear. The CDR3 length is 17 residues. Trimming left V 0 bases short and J 1 base short, with 14 bases between. CDR1 and CDR2 (germline): SGDLS, YYNGEE. The CDR3 DNA reads TGTGCCAGCAGCGTAGGTATCACATCCAGCAGCAATCAGCCCCAGCATTTT. Translation gives CASSVGITSSSNQPQHF.

This chain connects TRBV7-8 to TRBJ2-7; D is unresolved. Trimming left V 5 bases short and J 2 bases short, with 13 bases between. The CDR3 contains 14 residues. The germline CDR1 and CDR2 sequences are SGHVS and FQNEAQ. The CDR3 coding sequence is TGTGCCAGCAGCCCGCGACCCAGCGCCTACGAGCAGTACTTC. Protein: CASSPRPSAYEQYF.

This chain joins TRBV7-2 and TRBJ2-5; D is unresolved. The V and J ends lost 1 base and 5 bases respectively, with 11 bases between them. From germline, CDR1 is SGHTA and CDR2 FQGNSA. The CDR3 length is 14 residues. The CDR3 DNA is TGTGCCAGCAGCTTAGGACATCAGTCGGAGACCCAGTACTTC. This codes for CASSLGHQSETQYF.

This clone was seen only a few times. CDR3 sequence reads: CASSSGTGNQPQHF. CDR3 sequence (DNA): TGTGCCAGCAGTTCCGGGACAGGAAATCAGCCCCAGCATTTT. The J gene is TRBJ1-5, the V gene TRBV28, with 8 bases fitting TRBD1. The J segment lost 4 bases and the V segment lost 4 bases, leaving 3 bases of the junction unmatched. The length of the CDR3 is 14 residues. Germline lookup yields CDR1 MDHEN and CDR2 SYDVKM. Looking up the rest from reference TRBV28 and TRBJ1-5 gives the full variable domain: DVKVTQSSRYLVKRTGEKVFLECVQDMDHENMFWYRQDPGLGLRLIYFSYDVKMKEKGDIPEGYSVSREKKERFSLILESASTNQTSMYLCASSSGTGNQPQHFGDGTRLSIL.

In DNA, the CDR3 is TGTGCCAGCAGCCAAGAACGGACTAGCGGGGGGACTACCACAGATACGCAGTATTTT. Translating it yields CASSQERTSGGTTTDTQYF. V and J are TRBV4-2 and TRBJ2-3, with 14 bases that match TRBD2. Germline trimming cut 0 bases from V and 2 bases from J; bases unmatched to any gene: 7. The CDR3 extends over 19 amino acids. Germline CDR1 and CDR2: LGHNA and YNFKEQ.

The CDR3 reads CASSQEGREPYEQYF. The CDR3, as DNA: TGTGCCAGCAGCCAAGAGGGTAGGGAACCCTACGAGCAGTACTTC. The V gene is TRBV14, the J gene TRBJ2-7; no clear D. CDR1 and CDR2 (germline): SGHDN, FVKESK. The germline V and J ends were trimmed by 0 bases and 2 bases, with 11 bases remaining between them. This CDR3 comprises 15 residues.

As concerns this clone: This CDR3 is also generated by other DNA sequences in the sample. V usage is TRBV6-5 and J usage is TRBJ1-1; a weak D match, TRBD1 (6 bases). Germline CDR1 reads MNHEY; CDR2 reads SVGAGI. V was pared by 0 bases and J by 5 bases, with 7 bases between. The CDR3 is 13 amino acids. CDR3 nucleotide sequence: TGTGCCAGCAGTTACTCGAGGGGGACTGAAGCTTTCTTT. Translated, it gives CASSYSRGTEAFF.

This clone occurred a few times. V and J are TRBV29-1 and TRBJ1-1; 8 bases are shared with TRBD1. Germline loops: CDR1 SQVTM, CDR2 ANQGSEA. This CDR3 has 11 residues. Unmatched junction bases numbered 9, after V lost 7 bases and J lost 11 bases. CDR3 loop: CSGETGGAAFF. CDR3 DNA sequence: TGCAGCGGGGAAACAGGGGGGGCGGCTTTCTTT.

This clone turned up a few times. The V and J genes are TRBV6-5 and TRBJ1-4; TRBD1 aligns across 7 bases. The CDR3 extends over 14 amino acids. The V gene's germline CDR1 is MNHEY and CDR2 SVGAGI. Trimming removed 6 bases from V and 7 bases from J; junction bases left unmatched: 8. The CDR3 sequence: CASSRTGEAEKLFF. The CDR3 DNA follows: TGTGCCAGCAGCAGAACAGGGGAGGCTGAAAAACTGTTTTTT.

Only a few counts were recorded for this clone. The chain uses TRBV7-6 and TRBJ1-6, with no clear D. The CDR3 sequence is 14 residues long. Germline loops: CDR1 SGHVS, CDR2 FNYEAQ. Between the trimmed V and J ends, which lost 5 bases and 7 bases, there was a span of 12 bases. The chain's CDR3 is CASSPQAVNSPLHF. CDR3 sequence (DNA): TGTGCCAGCAGCCCTCAGGCTGTGAATTCACCCCTCCACTTT.